The rows below give T cell receptor beta chains drawn from one sample of a study of Graves' ophthalmopathy and Graves' hyperthyroidism. TCRdb analysed the multiplex PCR reads with MiXCR anew, one entry per CDR3 protein. The data hold some 400,000 distinct CDR3 sequences, with about a sixth observed a single time. Specimen: peripheral blood. These receptors were collected from a woman under 30 with Graves' ophthalmopathy. The CDR3 runs from the conserved cysteine through the conserved F or W.

v_gene	j_gene	CDR3aa
TRBV27	TRBJ1-5	CASSPDRIQPQHF
TRBV20-1	TRBJ1-6	CSATPTGHNSPLHF
TRBV12-3/TRBV12-4	TRBJ1-1	CASSRDTRTEAFF
TRBV5-1	TRBJ2-7	CASSWGGQGPYEQYF
TRBV6-5	TRBJ2-7	CASSYPKRGILYEQYF
TRBV4-1	TRBJ1-1	CASSQTQGRTEAFF
TRBV7-2	TRBJ2-5	CASSLGASAETQYF
TRBV12-5	TRBJ2-1	CASGPGLAGGRGNEQFF
TRBV27	TRBJ2-2	CASSSRQANTGELFF
TRBV27	TRBJ1-5	CASSLAGQPQHF
TRBV7-2	TRBJ2-7	CASSPYLGYEQYF
TRBV29-1	TRBJ2-2	CSVGEETYTGELFF
TRBV20-1	TRBJ2-5	CSAGDRGGLASQETQYF
TRBV20-1	TRBJ2-7	CSARTGTGSYEQYF
TRBV12-3/TRBV12-4	TRBJ1-1	CASSLKSGKAFF
TRBV11-1	TRBJ2-7	CASSPAGGHLDYEQYF
TRBV9	TRBJ1-5	CASSVGGQGNQPQHF
TRBV30	TRBJ2-2	CAWSTSFGTSGELFF
TRBV7-8	TRBJ2-4	CASSSERAKNIQYF
TRBV6-5	TRBJ1-6	CASSYSGQINSPLHF
TRBV4-1	TRBJ2-5	CASSQGGYQETQYF
TRBV27	TRBJ2-5	CASSPQFRPWETQYF
TRBV27	TRBJ2-7	CASRDREFDEQYF
TRBV7-9	TRBJ1-1	CASTPGNWNTEAFF
TRBV27	TRBJ2-7	CASSLSGPPYEQYF
TRBV7-2	TRBJ1-2	CASSQRTGWGYGYTF